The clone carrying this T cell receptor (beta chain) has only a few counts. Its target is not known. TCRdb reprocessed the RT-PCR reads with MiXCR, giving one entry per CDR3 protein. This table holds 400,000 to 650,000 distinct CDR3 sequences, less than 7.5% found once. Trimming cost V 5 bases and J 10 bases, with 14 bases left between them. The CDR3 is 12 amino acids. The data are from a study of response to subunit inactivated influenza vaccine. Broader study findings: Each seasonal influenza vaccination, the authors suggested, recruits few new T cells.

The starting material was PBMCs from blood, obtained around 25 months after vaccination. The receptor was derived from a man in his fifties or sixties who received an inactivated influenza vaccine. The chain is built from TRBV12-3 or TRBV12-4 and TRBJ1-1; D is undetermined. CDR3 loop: CASSRIRAVAFF. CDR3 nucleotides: TGTGCCAGCAGTCGGATAAGGGCTGTAGCTTTCTTT.